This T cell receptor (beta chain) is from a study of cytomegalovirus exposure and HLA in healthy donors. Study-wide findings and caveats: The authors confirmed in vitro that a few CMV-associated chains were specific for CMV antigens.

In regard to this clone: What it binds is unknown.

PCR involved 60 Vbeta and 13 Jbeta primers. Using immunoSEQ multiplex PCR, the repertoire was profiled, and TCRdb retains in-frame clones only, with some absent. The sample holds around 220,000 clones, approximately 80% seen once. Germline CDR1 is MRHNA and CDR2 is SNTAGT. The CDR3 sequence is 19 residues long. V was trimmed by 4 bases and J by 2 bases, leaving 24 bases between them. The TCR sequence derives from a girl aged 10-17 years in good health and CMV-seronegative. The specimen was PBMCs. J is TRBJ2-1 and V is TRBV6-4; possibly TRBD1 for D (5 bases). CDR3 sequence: CASSAKGKSVWTAYNEQFF. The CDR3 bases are TGTGCCAGCAGTGCCAAGGGGAAGAGTGTGTGGACGGCCTACAATGAGCAGTTCTTC.